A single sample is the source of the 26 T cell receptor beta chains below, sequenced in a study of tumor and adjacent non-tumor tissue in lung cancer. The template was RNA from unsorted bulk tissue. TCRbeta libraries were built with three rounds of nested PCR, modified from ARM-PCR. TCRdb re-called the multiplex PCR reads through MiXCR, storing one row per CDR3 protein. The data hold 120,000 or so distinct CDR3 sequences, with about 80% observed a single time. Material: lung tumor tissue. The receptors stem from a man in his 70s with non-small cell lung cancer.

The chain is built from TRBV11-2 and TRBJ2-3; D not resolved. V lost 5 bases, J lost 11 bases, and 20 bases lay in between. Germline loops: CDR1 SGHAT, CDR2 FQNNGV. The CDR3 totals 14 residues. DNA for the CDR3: TGTGCCAGCAGCCTAACCCCATGGTCGAATAGGCAGTATTTT. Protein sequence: CASSLTPWSNRQYF. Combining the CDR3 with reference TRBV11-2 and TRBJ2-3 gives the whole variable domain EAGVAQSPRYKIIEKRQSVAFWCNPISGHATLYWYQQILGQGPKLLIQFQNNGVVDDSQLPKDRFSAERLKGVDSTLKIQPAKLEDSAVYLCASSLTPWSNRQYFGPGTRLTVL.

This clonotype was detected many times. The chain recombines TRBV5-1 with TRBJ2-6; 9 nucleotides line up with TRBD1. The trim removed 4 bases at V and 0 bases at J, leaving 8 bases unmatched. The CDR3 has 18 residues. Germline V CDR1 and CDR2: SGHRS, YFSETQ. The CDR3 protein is CASSPSTGGASGANVLTF. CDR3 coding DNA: TGCGCCAGCAGCCCATCCACAGGGGGCGCCTCTGGGGCCAACGTCCTGACTTTC.

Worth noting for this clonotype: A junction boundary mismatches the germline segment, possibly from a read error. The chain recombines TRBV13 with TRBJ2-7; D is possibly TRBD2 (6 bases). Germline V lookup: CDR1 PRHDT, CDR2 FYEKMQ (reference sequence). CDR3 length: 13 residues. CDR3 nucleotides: TGCGACAGCAGCTCAACCACGGGGGACGAGCACTACTTC. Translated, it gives CDSSSTTGDEHYF.

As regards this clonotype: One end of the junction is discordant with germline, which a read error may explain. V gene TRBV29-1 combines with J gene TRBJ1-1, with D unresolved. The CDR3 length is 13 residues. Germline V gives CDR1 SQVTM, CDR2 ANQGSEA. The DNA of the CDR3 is TGCAGCGGCGACGGGATAAAATACACTGAAGATTTCTTT. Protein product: CSGDGIKYTEDFF.

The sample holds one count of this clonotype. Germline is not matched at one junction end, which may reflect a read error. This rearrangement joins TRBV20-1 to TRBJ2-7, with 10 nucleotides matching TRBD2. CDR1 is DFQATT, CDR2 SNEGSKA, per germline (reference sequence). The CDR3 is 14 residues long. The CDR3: CSASPAGGPYEQYF. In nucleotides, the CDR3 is TGCAGTGCTAGTCCAGCGGGAGGGCCTTACGAGCAATACTTC.

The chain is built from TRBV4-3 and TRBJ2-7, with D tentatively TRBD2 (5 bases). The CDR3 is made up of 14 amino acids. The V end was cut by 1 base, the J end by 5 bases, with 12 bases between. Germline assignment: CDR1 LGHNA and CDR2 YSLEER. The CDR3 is CASSQGTYSHEQYF. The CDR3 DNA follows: TGCGCCAGCAGCCAAGGGACTTATTCCCACGAGCAGTACTTC.

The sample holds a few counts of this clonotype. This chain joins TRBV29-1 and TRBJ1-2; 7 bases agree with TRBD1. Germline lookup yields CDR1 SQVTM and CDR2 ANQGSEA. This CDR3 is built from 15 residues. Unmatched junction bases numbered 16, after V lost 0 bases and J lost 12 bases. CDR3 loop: CSVEDPRQGLGGHTF. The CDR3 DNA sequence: TGCAGCGTTGAAGACCCCCGACAGGGCTTAGGCGGCCACACCTTC.

CDR3 DNA sequence: TGTGCCAGCATCTCAACAGGGGGCATGATCACCTTC. Translating gives CASISTGGMITF. The V call is TRBV11-3, the J call TRBJ1-2; 9 bases are shared with TRBD1. After removal of 7 bases from V and 13 bases from J, the junction contained 10 bases not matched to a gene. CDR1 is SGHNT and CDR2 is YENEEA in the germline V gene. The CDR3 spans 12 residues.

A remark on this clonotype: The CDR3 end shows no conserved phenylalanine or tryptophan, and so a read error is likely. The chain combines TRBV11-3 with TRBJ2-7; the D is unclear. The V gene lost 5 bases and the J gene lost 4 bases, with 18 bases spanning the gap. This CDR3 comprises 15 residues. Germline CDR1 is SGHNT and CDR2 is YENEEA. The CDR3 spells CASSLMTVSVYEQYC. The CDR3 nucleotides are TGTGCCAGCAGCCTGATGACGGTTTCCGTGTACGAGCAGTACTGC.

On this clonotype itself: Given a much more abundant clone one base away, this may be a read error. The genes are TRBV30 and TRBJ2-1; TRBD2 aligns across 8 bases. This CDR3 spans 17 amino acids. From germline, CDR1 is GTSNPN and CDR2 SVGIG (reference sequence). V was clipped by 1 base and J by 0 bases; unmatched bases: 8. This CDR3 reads CAWSGGSGSSSYNEQFF. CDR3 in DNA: TGTGCCTGGAGTGGCGGGAGCGGGAGTAGCTCCTACAATGAGCAGTTCTTC.

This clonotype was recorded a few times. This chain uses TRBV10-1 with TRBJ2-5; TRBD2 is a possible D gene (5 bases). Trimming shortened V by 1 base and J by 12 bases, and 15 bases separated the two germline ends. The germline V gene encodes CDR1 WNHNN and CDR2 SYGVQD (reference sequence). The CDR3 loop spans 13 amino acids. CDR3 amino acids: CASSEYTPGSKYF. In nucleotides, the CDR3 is TGCGCCAGCAGTGAGTACACCCCGGGGTCCAAGTACTTC.

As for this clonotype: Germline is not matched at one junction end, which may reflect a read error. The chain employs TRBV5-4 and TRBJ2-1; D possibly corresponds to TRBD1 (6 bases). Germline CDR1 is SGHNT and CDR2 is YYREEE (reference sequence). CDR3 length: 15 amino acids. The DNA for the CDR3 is TGTGCCAACAGCTTTGGGGGCAGGGTGGGAAATGAGCAGTCCTTC. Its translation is CANSFGGRVGNEQSF.

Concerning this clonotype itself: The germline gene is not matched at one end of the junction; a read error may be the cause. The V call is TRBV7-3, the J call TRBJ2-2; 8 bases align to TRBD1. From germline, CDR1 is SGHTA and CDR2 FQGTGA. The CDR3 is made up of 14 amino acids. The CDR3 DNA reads TGTGCCTGCAGCTCACAGGGGGACACCGGGGAGCTGTTTTTT. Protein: CACSSQGDTGELFF.

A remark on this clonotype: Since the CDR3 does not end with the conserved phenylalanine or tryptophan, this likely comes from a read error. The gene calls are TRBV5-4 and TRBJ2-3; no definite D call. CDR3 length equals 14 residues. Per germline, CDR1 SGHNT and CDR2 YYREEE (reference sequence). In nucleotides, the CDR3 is TGTGCCTGCAGCCTTGCCCAGGGCACAGATACGCAGTATTTG. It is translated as CACSLAQGTDTQYL.

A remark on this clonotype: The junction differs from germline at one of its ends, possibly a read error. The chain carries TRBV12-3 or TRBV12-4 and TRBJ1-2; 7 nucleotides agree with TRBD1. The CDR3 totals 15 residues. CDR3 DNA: TGTACCAGCTGTTTATTGACAGGGTATGGCTATGGCTACACCTTC. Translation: CTSCLLTGYGYGYTF.

The CDR3 DNA sequence: TGTTTCAGCTCAATGGACAGGGCCGGCTACACCTTC. Protein product: CFSSMDRAGYTF. This chain joins TRBV18 and TRBJ1-2; 8 nucleotides align to TRBD1. This CDR3 comprises 12 residues. CDR1 KGHSH and CDR2 LQKENI come from the germline V gene.

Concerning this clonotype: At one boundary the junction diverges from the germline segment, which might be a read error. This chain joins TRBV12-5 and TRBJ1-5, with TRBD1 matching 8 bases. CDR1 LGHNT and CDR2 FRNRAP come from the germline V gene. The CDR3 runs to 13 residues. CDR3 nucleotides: TGTGTTAGTGCCCGGGACAGGAATCAGCCCCAGGATTTT. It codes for CVSARDRNQPQDF.

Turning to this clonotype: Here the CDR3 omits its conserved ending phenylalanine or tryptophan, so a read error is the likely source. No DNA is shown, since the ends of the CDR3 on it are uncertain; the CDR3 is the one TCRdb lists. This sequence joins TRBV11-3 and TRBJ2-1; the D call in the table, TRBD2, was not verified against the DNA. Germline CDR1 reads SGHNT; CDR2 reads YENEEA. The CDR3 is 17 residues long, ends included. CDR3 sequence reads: CASGLLGTSGGYNEQIC.

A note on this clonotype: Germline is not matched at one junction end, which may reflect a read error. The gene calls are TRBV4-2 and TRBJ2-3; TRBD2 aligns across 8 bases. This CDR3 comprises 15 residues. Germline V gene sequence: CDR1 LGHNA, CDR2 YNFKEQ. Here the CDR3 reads CASSQEREGHDTQYF. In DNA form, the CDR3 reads TGTGCCAGCAGCCAAGAACGGGAGGGCCATGATACACAGTATTTT.

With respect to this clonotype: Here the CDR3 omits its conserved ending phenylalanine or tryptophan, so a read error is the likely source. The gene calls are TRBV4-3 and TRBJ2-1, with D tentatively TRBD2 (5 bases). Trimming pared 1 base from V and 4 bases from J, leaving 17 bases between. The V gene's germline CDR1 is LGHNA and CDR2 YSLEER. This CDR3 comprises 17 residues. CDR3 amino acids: CASSQVPAEAEYNEQFI. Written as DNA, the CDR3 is TGCGCCAGCAGCCAAGTCCCAGCGGAAGCTGAATACAATGAGCAGTTCATC.

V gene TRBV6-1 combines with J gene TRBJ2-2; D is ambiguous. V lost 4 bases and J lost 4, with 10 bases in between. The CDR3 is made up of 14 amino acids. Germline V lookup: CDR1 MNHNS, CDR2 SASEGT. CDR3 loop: CASSGVGGTGELFF. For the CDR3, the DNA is TGTGCCAGCAGTGGGGTCGGCGGCACCGGGGAGCTGTTTTTT.

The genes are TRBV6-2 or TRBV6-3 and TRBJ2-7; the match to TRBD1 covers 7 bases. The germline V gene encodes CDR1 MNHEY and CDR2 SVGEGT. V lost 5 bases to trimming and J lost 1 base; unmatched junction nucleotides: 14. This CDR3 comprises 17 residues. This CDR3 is CASSHIRRQGSSYEQYF. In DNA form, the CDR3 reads TGTGCCAGCAGTCACATCCGACGACAGGGTTCGTCCTACGAGCAGTACTTC.

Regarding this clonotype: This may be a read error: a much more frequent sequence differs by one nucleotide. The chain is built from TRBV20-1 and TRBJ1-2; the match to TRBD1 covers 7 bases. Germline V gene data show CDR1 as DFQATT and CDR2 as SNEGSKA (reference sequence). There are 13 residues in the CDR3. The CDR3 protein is CSPRDSSNDGYTF. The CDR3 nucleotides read TGCAGTCCGAGGGACAGTTCTAACGATGGCTACACCTTC.

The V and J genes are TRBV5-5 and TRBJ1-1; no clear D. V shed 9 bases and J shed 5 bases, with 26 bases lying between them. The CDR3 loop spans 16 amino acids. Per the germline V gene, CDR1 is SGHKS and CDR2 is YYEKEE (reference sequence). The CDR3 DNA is TGTGCCAACCCATTAATTCTCCCCGGACTGGTTACTGAAGCTTTCTTT. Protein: CANPLILPGLVTEAFF.

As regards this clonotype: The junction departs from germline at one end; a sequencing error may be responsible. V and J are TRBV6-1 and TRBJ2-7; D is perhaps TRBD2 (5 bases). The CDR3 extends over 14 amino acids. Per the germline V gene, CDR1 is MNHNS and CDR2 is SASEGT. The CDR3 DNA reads TGTGACAGTCAAATCGAGGCGGGCACCTACGGGCAGTACTTC. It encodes CDSQIEAGTYGQYF.

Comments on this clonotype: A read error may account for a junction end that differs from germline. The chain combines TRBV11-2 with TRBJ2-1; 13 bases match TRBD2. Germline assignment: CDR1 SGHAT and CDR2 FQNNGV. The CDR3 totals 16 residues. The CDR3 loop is CASSLRTSGSYNDQFF. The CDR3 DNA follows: TGTGCCAGCAGCCTGCGGACTAGCGGGAGTTACAATGATCAGTTCTTC.